Each of the 30 T cell receptor beta chains below was sequenced from the same sample in a study of blood T cell repertoires in COVID-19. Here immunoSEQ multiplex PCR was the method, and the copy in TCRdb shows in-frame clones only, minus some. Among just under 55,000 clones, roughly four fifths were seen once, and the ten largest hold around 1.9%. The sequenced material came from peripheral blood. The receptors come from a woman between 55 and 75 years old with acute or convalescent COVID-19.

Comments on this clone: An end of the junction does not agree with germline; a read error may underlie this. The rearrangement uses TRBV27 and TRBJ1-1, with 7 bases that match TRBD1. The CDR3 loop spans 17 amino acids. Germline lookup yields CDR1 MNHEY and CDR2 SMNVEV (reference sequence). The CDR3 loop is CASSLSRGQSMNTEAFF. The CDR3 nucleotides are TGTGCCAGCAGTCTATCCCGGGGACAGTCAATGAACACTGAAGCTTTCTTT.

The rearrangement uses TRBV19 and TRBJ2-5; weak D call: TRBD1 (5 bases). Germline assignment: CDR1 LNHDA and CDR2 SQIVND (reference sequence). Trimming removed 3 bases from V and 1 base from J, with 12 bases in between. This CDR3 is 15 amino acids long. The CDR3: CASSIRGPPQETQYF. Written as DNA, the CDR3 is TGTGCCAGTAGTATTAGGGGTCCACCCCAAGAGACCCAGTACTTC.

The chain is built from TRBV6-2 or TRBV6-3 and TRBJ1-6; D perhaps matches TRBD1 (5 bases). Germline CDR1 and CDR2: MNHEY and SVGEGT. V gave up 0 bases and J gave up 7 bases, with 16 bases separating them. The CDR3 runs to 17 residues. The CDR3 sequence: CASSYSTFGRGNSPLHF. Here the CDR3 DNA reads TGTGCCAGCAGTTACTCGACTTTTGGGAGGGGAAATTCACCCCTCCACTTT.

This clone appeared a single time. V gene TRBV11-3 combines with J gene TRBJ2-1, with TRBD2 matching over 7 bases. J was trimmed by 9 bases and V by 5 bases; bases with no gene match: 10. The CDR3 loop spans 14 amino acids. Germline assignment: CDR1 SGHNT and CDR2 YENEEA. The CDR3 here is CASSRSGTKGEQFF. CDR3 sequence (DNA): TGTGCCAGCAGCCGATCCGGGACTAAAGGTGAGCAGTTCTTC. Full variable domain (outside the CDR3, taken from reference TRBV11-3 and TRBJ2-1): EAGVVQSPRYKIIEKKQPVAFWCNPISGHNTLYWYLQNLGQGPELLIRYENEEAVDDSQLPKDRFSAERLKGVDSTLKIQPAELGDSAVYLCASSRSGTKGEQFFGPGTRLTVL.

This CDR3 is CASSLTGGRTPLHF. The CDR3 DNA is TGTGCCAGCAGTCTCACAGGGGGCCGGACACCCCTCCACTTT. This chain links TRBV27 with TRBJ1-6; 9 nucleotides agree with TRBD1. This CDR3 has 14 amino acids. CDR1 and CDR2 from the germline V gene are MNHEY and SMNVEV (reference sequence). V shed 5 bases and J 11 bases; nucleotides not matched to a gene: 7.

The V and J genes are TRBV7-9 and TRBJ2-2, with TRBD2 identical over 11 bases. V gave up 1 base and J gave up 5 bases; unmatched junction bases: 0. Looked up from germline, CDR1 is SEHNR and CDR2 is FQNEAQ (reference sequence). There are 15 residues in the CDR3. CDR3 in DNA: TGTGCCAGCAGCTTAGGACTAGCGGGGACCGGGGAGCTGTTTTTT. This translates into CASSLGLAGTGELFF.

The chain has TRBV29-1 and TRBJ2-1; D perhaps matches TRBD1 (9 bases). The CDR3 is made up of 15 amino acids. Germline V gene sequence: CDR1 SQVTM, CDR2 ANQGSEA. Trimming took 3 bases from V and 3 from J, leaving 15 bases between them. The CDR3 DNA reads TGCAGCGTTGACGGGGGGGACAGGGTCTACAATGAGCAGTTCTTC. This translates into CSVDGGDRVYNEQFF.

The chain links TRBV24-1 to TRBJ2-3; perhaps TRBD1 as D (5 bases). V gave up 6 bases and J gave up 1 base, with 7 bases separating them. Looked up from germline, CDR1 is KGHDR and CDR2 is SFDVKD. The CDR3 has 13 amino acids. CDR3 coding DNA: TGTGCCACCAGTATAGGGGGCACAGATACGCAGTATTTT. This gives the protein CATSIGGTDTQYF.

The CDR3 sequence: CASSLRASRQETQYF. The DNA of the CDR3 is TGTGCCAGCAGCCTGAGGGCCTCAAGACAAGAGACCCAGTACTTC. The chain combines TRBV11-2 with TRBJ2-5, with a possible D match to TRBD2 (5 bases). The CDR3 has 15 amino acids. V lost 5 bases, J lost 2 bases, and 15 bases lay in between. The germline V gene has CDR1 SGHAT and CDR2 FQNNGV.

The V gene is TRBV28, the J gene TRBJ1-1; D is undetermined. The germline V gene encodes CDR1 MDHEN and CDR2 SYDVKM. Trimming left V 2 bases short and J 6 bases short, with 10 bases between. This CDR3 region has 13 residues. CDR3 sequence: CASSLPGIAEAFF. CDR3 nucleotides: TGTGCCAGCAGTTTACCCGGGATCGCTGAAGCTTTCTTT.

This sequence joins TRBV28 and TRBJ1-5; D gene uncertain. This CDR3 has 14 residues. With 6 bases removed from V and 1 base from J, the gap between germline ends came to 10 bases. Germline CDR1 and CDR2: MDHEN and SYDVKM. Written as DNA, the CDR3 is TGTGCCAGCAGAGCTAGCCAGAGCAATCAGCCCCAGCATTTT. Translation gives CASRASQSNQPQHF.

The V and J genes are TRBV5-5 and TRBJ1-1; the match to TRBD1 covers 7 bases. J gave up 5 bases and V 4 bases, and 8 bases lay outside the gene matches. The germline gives CDR1 SGHKS, CDR2 YYEKEE (reference sequence). CDR3 length: 14 residues. CDR3: CASSPGTVTTEAFF. The CDR3 nucleotides read TGTGCCAGCAGCCCCGGGACAGTCACGACTGAAGCTTTCTTT.

This chain links TRBV19 with TRBJ1-2, with D tentatively TRBD1 (5 bases). Looked up from germline, CDR1 is LNHDA and CDR2 is SQIVND (reference sequence). V gave up 6 bases and J gave up 6 bases, with 14 bases separating them. The CDR3 loop spans 13 amino acids. The CDR3 sequence: CASRLTRANGYTF. The CDR3 DNA follows: TGTGCCAGTAGATTAACCAGGGCCAATGGCTACACCTTC.

V gene TRBV12-3 or TRBV12-4 combines with J gene TRBJ2-7, with D possibly being TRBD2 (5 bases). CDR3 length: 13 residues. The V and J ends lost 4 bases and 6 bases respectively, with 13 bases between them. In DNA form, the CDR3 reads TGTGCCAGCAGTTCCCGGGAAAAAGGCGAGCAGTACTTC. Amino acids: CASSSREKGEQYF.

The J gene is TRBJ2-7, the V gene TRBV4-1; the D is unclear. CDR3 size: 14 residues. Trimming cost V 2 bases and J 5 bases, with 13 bases left between them. Germline V gene data show CDR1 as MGHRA and CDR2 as YSYEKL. CDR3: CASSQPGQTDEQYF. The CDR3 DNA is TGCGCCAGCAGCCAACCAGGCCAAACCGACGAGCAGTACTTC.

V is TRBV4-1 and J is TRBJ1-5; D uncertain. The CDR3 sequence is 16 residues long. Germline V CDR1 and CDR2: MGHRA, YSYEKL. Trimming took off 0 bases at V and 6 bases at J, with 15 bases between the two ends. The chain's CDR3 is CASSQEPGFLSQPQHF. CDR3 DNA sequence: TGCGCCAGCAGCCAAGAACCCGGGTTTTTAAGTCAGCCCCAGCATTTT.

The V and J genes are TRBV25-1 and TRBJ1-5; D possibly corresponds to TRBD1 (6 bases). CDR1 MGHDK and CDR2 SYGVNS come from the germline V gene. The V end was cut by 6 bases, the J end by 7 bases, with 16 bases between. The CDR3 sequence is 14 residues long. As DNA, the CDR3 is TGTGCCAGCAGGGAAACAGGGTTGGGGCAGCCCCAGCATTTT. Translated, it gives CASRETGLGQPQHF.

This clone was seen just once. The chain employs TRBV4-1 and TRBJ1-2; no clear D. V dropped 0 bases and J dropped 2 bases, with 7 bases sitting between them. CDR1 and CDR2 (germline): MGHRA, YSYEKL. The CDR3 sequence is 14 residues long. In DNA form, the CDR3 reads TGCGCCAGCAGCCAAGATCAGATCAACTATGGCTACACCTTC. Protein sequence: CASSQDQINYGYTF.

This clone turned up a few times. The CDR3 region has the DNA TGTGCCAGCCGCGAAACCTGGGCGGGAGCTGAAGCTTTCTTT. It translates to CASRETWAGAEAFF. The V gene is TRBV19, the J gene TRBJ1-1; no clear D. This CDR3 region has 14 residues. Germline assignment: CDR1 LNHDA and CDR2 SQIVND (reference sequence). V lost 9 bases, J lost 6 bases, and 20 bases lay in between.

This chain uses TRBV3-1 (or the pseudogene TRBV3-2) with TRBJ2-7; D is unclear. This CDR3 region has 14 residues. V gave up 4 bases and J gave up 3 bases, with 13 bases separating them. CDR1 is LGHDT, CDR2 YNNKEL, per germline (reference sequence). The CDR3 bases are TGTGCCAGCAGCCCTCAGACTGTCAACTACGAGCAGTACTTC. It specifies CASSPQTVNYEQYF.

The chain combines TRBV20-1 with TRBJ2-1; unclear D gene. The germline CDR1 and CDR2 sequences are DFQATT and SNEGSKA (reference sequence). The CDR3 is made up of 11 amino acids. Trimming took off 0 bases at V and 7 bases at J, with 4 bases between the two ends. The CDR3 DNA follows: TGCAGTGCTAGAGATTCAAATGAGCAGTTCTTC. Protein product: CSARDSNEQFF.

The CDR3 loop reads CASSLGTSGNTIYF. CDR3 coding DNA: TGTGCCAGCAGTTTAGGTACTAGTGGAAACACCATATATTTT. This sequence joins TRBV28 and TRBJ1-3; D unclear. With 2 bases removed from V and 3 bases from J, the gap between germline ends came to 8 bases. Germline CDR1 reads MDHEN; CDR2 reads SYDVKM. This CDR3 spans 14 amino acids.

V is TRBV5-1 and J is TRBJ2-1; 8 positions match TRBD1. The germline gives CDR1 SGHRS, CDR2 YFSETQ. The V gene end was trimmed by 2 bases and the J gene end by 5 bases; junction bases not matched to a gene: 12. This CDR3 spans 17 amino acids. CDR3 amino acids: CASSFYLRGPGDNEQFF. CDR3 coding DNA: TGCGCCAGCAGCTTTTACCTCAGGGGGCCTGGGGACAATGAGCAGTTCTTC.

V and J are TRBV24-1 and TRBJ2-1; TRBD1 might be the D (6 bases). Per germline, CDR1 KGHDR and CDR2 SFDVKD. Between the trimmed V and J ends, which lost 3 bases and 13 bases, there was a span of 12 bases. The CDR3 sequence is 12 residues long. The chain's CDR3 is CATSDHTGIQFF. CDR3 nucleotide sequence: TGTGCCACCAGTGATCACACAGGGATTCAGTTCTTC.

The sample holds a few counts of this clone. This sequence joins TRBV5-4 and TRBJ1-2; TRBD1 matches at 7 bases. Trimming took 7 bases from V and 8 from J; bases not matched to a gene: 14. CDR1 is SGHNT and CDR2 is YYREEE in the germline V gene (reference sequence). CDR3 length: 14 residues. CDR3 loop: CASSVAGGSRGYTF. CDR3 bases: TGTGCCAGCTCGGTGGCAGGGGGATCTCGGGGCTACACCTTC.

The J gene is TRBJ1-1, the V gene TRBV6-5; D not resolved. The germline V and J ends were trimmed by 3 bases and 0 bases, with 14 bases remaining between them. There are 16 residues in the CDR3. Germline lookup yields CDR1 MNHEY and CDR2 SVGAGI. Here the CDR3 reads CASSYRTEVMNTEAFF. In nucleotides, the CDR3 is TGTGCCAGCAGTTATAGGACTGAAGTAATGAACACTGAAGCTTTCTTT.

The V call is TRBV25-1, the J call TRBJ2-1; D is possibly TRBD2 (6 bases). Germline V CDR1 and CDR2: MGHDK, SYGVNS. The ends were cut back, 2 bases at V and 7 bases at J, with 15 bases in the middle. The CDR3 loop spans 15 amino acids. Here the CDR3 DNA reads TGTGCCAGCAGTGAACGGGCGGGGAGAAGGAATGAGCAGTTCTTC. This sequence encodes CASSERAGRRNEQFF.

V usage is TRBV7-8 and J usage is TRBJ1-2; TRBD1 agrees at 7 bases. Trimming took 5 bases from V and 1 from J; bases not matched to a gene: 7. This CDR3 comprises 15 residues. CDR1 is SGHVS, CDR2 FQNEAQ, per germline. The CDR3 spells CASSPDRIINYGYTF. Here the CDR3 DNA reads TGTGCCAGCAGCCCGGACAGGATCATTAACTATGGCTACACCTTC.

The chain uses TRBV7-8 and TRBJ2-5; D is possibly TRBD1 (6 bases). Trimming removed 3 bases from V and 5 bases from J, with 7 bases in between. This CDR3 has 12 amino acids. Germline V gene data show CDR1 as SGHVS and CDR2 as FQNEAQ. The CDR3 DNA sequence: TGTGCCAGCAGCTTTCAGGGGGAGACCCAGTACTTC. Amino acids: CASSFQGETQYF.

The chain joins TRBV6-6 to TRBJ1-2; 7 bases line up with TRBD1. Trimming cost V 4 bases and J 6 bases; bases outside gene matches: 11. The CDR3 runs 15 residues. The germline V gene encodes CDR1 MNHNY and CDR2 SVGAGI (reference sequence). CDR3 in amino acids: CASSSNPGQMNGYTF. The CDR3 coding sequence is TGTGCCAGCAGTTCCAACCCGGGACAGATGAATGGCTACACCTTC.